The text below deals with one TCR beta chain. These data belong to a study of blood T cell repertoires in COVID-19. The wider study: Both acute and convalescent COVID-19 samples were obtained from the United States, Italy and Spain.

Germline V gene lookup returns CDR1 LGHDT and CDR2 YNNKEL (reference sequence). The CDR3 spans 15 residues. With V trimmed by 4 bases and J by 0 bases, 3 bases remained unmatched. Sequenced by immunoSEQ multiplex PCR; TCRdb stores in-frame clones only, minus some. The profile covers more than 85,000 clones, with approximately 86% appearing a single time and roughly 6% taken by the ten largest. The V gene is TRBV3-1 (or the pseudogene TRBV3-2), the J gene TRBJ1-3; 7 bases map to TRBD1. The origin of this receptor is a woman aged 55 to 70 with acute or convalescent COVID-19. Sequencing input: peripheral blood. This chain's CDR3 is CASSPTGDSGNTIYF. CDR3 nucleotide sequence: TGTGCCAGCAGCCCTACAGGGGACTCTGGAAACACCATATATTTT.